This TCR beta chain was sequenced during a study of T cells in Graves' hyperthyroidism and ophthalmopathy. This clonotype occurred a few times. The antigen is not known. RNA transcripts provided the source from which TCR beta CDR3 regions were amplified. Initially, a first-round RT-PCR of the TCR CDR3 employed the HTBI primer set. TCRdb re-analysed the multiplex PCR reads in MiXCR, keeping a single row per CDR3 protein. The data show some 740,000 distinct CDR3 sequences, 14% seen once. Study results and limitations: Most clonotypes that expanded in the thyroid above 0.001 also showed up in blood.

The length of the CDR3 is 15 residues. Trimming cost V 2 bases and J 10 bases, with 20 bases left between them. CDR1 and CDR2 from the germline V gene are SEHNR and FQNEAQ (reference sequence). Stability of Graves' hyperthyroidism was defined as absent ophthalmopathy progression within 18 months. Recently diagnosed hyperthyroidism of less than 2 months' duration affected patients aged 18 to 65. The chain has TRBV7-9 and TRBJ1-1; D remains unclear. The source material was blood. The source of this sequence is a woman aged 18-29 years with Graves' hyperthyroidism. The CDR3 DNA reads TGTGCCAGCAGCTTAATGGTCCGGACTCTAAGTGGAGCTTTCTTT. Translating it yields CASSLMVRTLSGAFF.